The T cell receptor beta chain described here comes from a study of early stage breast cancer tumors. Remarks on this clone: A far more abundant clone sits one base away, making this likely a read error.

Clones were read by immunoSEQ multiplex PCR, and TCRdb kept only the in-frame ones, dropping some. Of roughly 30,000 clones in the sample, 80% were seen once. The TCR originated in a person in their sixties or seventies with breast cancer. The sequenced sample was blood.

The DNA of the CDR3 is TGTGCCAGCAGCCCCAGCACGGACACATCAGCCTACGAGCAGTACTTC. It translates to CASSPSTDTSAYEQYF. This rearrangement joins TRBV4-2 to TRBJ2-7, with D perhaps matching TRBD1 (5 bases). In germline, CDR1 is LGHNA, CDR2 YNFKEQ. V lost 4 bases and J lost 2, with 18 bases in between. The CDR3 length is 16 residues.